The 14 T cell receptor beta chains reported below all come from one sample, sequenced in a study of OX40 agonist ivuxolimab in advanced cancers. Assay: immunoSEQ multiplex PCR; the TCRdb copy retains only in-frame clones and omits some. This repertoire shows 30,000 to 45,000 clones, about 87% found once; its top ten account for roughly 4%. The material sequenced was CD4+ or CD8+ T cells sorted from blood, taken in a trial of the OX40 agonist ivuxolimab. These receptors originate from an adult with an advanced solid tumor such as melanoma, head and neck, liver or kidney cancer.

The rearrangement uses TRBV27 and TRBJ1-5; D may be TRBD1 (6 bases). Germline CDR1 MNHEY, CDR2 SMNVEV (reference sequence). The CDR3 runs to 16 residues. V dropped 0 bases and J dropped 8 bases, with 17 bases sitting between them. DNA for the CDR3: TGTGCCAGCAGTTTATCGAGGCCCACAGGGTTGGAGCCCCAGCATTTT. This encodes CASSLSRPTGLEPQHF.

This chain connects TRBV6-1 to TRBJ2-7; D is undetermined. The CDR3 is 11 residues long. Germline V gene data show CDR1 as MNHNS and CDR2 as SASEGT. V was cut by 3 bases and J by 6 bases, with 6 bases left in between. The CDR3 loop reads CASSEVREQYF. CDR3 sequence (DNA): TGTGCCAGCAGTGAGGTCCGCGAGCAGTACTTC.

V usage is TRBV28 and J usage is TRBJ1-5, with 11 positions matching TRBD1. The CDR3 has 17 residues. CDR1 is MDHEN, CDR2 SYDVKM, per germline. The CDR3 DNA reads as TGTGCTGGAGAGGACAGGGGGCCGAATAATAGCAATCAGCCCCAGCATTTT. Amino acids: CAGEDRGPNNSNQPQHF.

V gene TRBV15 combines with J gene TRBJ2-7; TRBD1 aligns across 9 bases. CDR3 length: 16 residues. V lost 3 bases, J lost 5 bases, and 11 bases stayed unmatched. In germline, CDR1 is LNHNV, CDR2 YYDKDF (reference sequence). The CDR3 region has the DNA TGTGCCACCAGCAGGGGTCGTGGACAGGGGAGCCACGAGCAGTACTTC. Protein sequence: CATSRGRGQGSHEQYF.

The gene calls are TRBV5-1 and TRBJ1-1; D uncertain. The V gene's germline CDR1 is SGHRS and CDR2 YFSETQ. The germline V and J ends were trimmed by 6 bases and 5 bases, with 14 bases remaining between them. The CDR3 has 13 residues. The CDR3 loop reads CASNGESETEAFF. CDR3 in DNA: TGCGCCAGCAACGGGGAAAGCGAGACTGAAGCTTTCTTT.

This chain links TRBV21-1 with TRBJ2-7; the D segment call TRBD2 is taken from the table without a DNA check. TRBV21-1 is deemed a pseudogene. This CDR3 region has 12 residues. The CDR3 is CASPKGVYEQYF. In DNA, the CDR3 is TGTGCCAGTCCCAAGGGAGTTTACGAGCAGTACTTC.

The V gene is TRBV11-2, the J gene TRBJ2-7, with a possible D match to TRBD2 (5 bases). There are 15 residues in the CDR3. In germline, CDR1 is SGHAT, CDR2 FQNNGV. The V gene lost 4 bases and the J gene lost 0 bases, with 13 bases spanning the gap. CDR3: CASSYVPGSSYEQYF. In DNA form, the CDR3 reads TGTGCCAGCAGCTATGTGCCGGGGAGCTCCTACGAGCAGTACTTC.

The chain recombines TRBV6-1 with TRBJ2-2; 7 bases align to TRBD2. CDR1 is MNHNS, CDR2 SASEGT, per germline. Trimming at V came to 0 bases and at J to 6 bases, leaving 1 base not matched to a gene. The CDR3 covers 14 residues. The CDR3 DNA is TGTGCCAGCAGTGAAGCCGGGAGGCCCGGGGAGCTGTTTTTT. Translation: CASSEAGRPGELFF.

This chain connects TRBV29-1 to TRBJ1-1; D is ambiguous. The CDR3 spans 8 residues. The V gene lost 3 bases and the J gene lost 11 bases, with 4 bases spanning the gap. The germline V gene encodes CDR1 SQVTM and CDR2 ANQGSEA. The chain's CDR3 is CSVDTAFF. The CDR3 region has the DNA TGCAGCGTTGATACGGCTTTCTTT.

The sample holds a few counts of this clone. The chain employs TRBV18 and TRBJ1-5; the D is unclear. CDR3 length equals 14 residues. The V gene lost 2 bases and the J gene lost 6 bases, with 11 bases spanning the gap. The germline V gene has CDR1 KGHSH and CDR2 LQKENI. The CDR3 DNA is TGTGCCAGCTCACCAGGACGAGGGATTCAGCCCCAGCATTTT. This gives the protein CASSPGRGIQPQHF.

The chain uses TRBV6-5 and TRBJ2-1; D is unresolved. Germline CDR1 is MNHEY and CDR2 is SVGAGI. This CDR3 is 11 amino acids long. Between the trimmed V and J ends, which lost 6 bases and 10 bases, there was a span of 10 bases. CDR3 in amino acids: CASSALSEQFF. In DNA, the CDR3 is TGTGCCAGCAGCGCCTTGAGCGAGCAGTTCTTC.

V is TRBV5-1 and J is TRBJ2-4, with 13 bases matching TRBD2. The junction had 6 bases not matched to a gene; V was cut back by 5 bases and J by 7 bases. There are 15 residues in the CDR3. CDR1 SGHRS and CDR2 YFSETQ come from the germline V gene. The CDR3 sequence: CASSWTSGGSNIQYF. The CDR3 DNA is TGCGCCAGCAGTTGGACTAGCGGGGGTTCGAACATTCAGTACTTC. The variable domain in full, with the rest retrieved from reference TRBV5-1 and TRBJ2-4, is KAGVTQTPRYLIKTRGQQVTLSCSPISGHRSVSWYQQTPGQGLQFLFEYFSETQRNKGNFPGRFSGRQFSNSRSEMNVSTLELGDSALYLCASSWTSGGSNIQYFGAGTRLSVL.

Only one count was recorded for this clone. The chain recombines TRBV7-8 with TRBJ1-2, with D unclear. The CDR3 has 16 amino acids. CDR1 and CDR2 (germline): SGHVS, FQNEAQ. V dropped 1 base and J dropped 5 bases, with 17 bases sitting between them. CDR3 in amino acids: CASSLVLEGYRYGYTF. DNA for the CDR3: TGTGCCAGCAGCTTAGTTCTGGAGGGTTATCGGTATGGCTACACCTTC.

The rearrangement joins TRBV7-5 to TRBJ2-1; TRBD2 is the table's D call and was not checked against the DNA. TRBV7-5 is reported as a pseudogene. This CDR3 is built from 16 residues. The DNA for the CDR3 is TGTGCCAGAAGCTTAGGGACTCTACCCACCTACAATGAGCAGTTCTTC. As protein: CARSLGTLPTYNEQFF.